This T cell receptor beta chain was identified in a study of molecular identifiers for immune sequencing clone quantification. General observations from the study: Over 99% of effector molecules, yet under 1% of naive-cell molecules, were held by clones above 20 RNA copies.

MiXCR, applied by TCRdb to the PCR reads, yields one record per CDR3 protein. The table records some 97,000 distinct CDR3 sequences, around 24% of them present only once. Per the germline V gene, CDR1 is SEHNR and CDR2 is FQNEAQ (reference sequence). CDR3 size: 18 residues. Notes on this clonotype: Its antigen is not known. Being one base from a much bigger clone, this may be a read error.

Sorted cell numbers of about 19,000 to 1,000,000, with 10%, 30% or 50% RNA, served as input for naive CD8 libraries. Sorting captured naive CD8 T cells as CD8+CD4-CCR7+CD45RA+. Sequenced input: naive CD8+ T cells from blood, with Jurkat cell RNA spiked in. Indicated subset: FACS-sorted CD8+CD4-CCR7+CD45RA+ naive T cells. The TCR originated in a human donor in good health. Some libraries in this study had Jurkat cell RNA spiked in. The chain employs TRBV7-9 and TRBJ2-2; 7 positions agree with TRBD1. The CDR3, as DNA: TGTGCCAGCAGCTTAGTCGGCCGGGACAGCCCGAACACCGGGGAGCAGTTTTTT. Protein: CASSLVGRDSPNTGEQFF. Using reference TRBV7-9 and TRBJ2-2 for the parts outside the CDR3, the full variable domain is DTGVSQNPRHKITKRGQNVTFRCDPISEHNRLYWYRQTLGQGPEFLTYFQNEAQLEKSRLLSDRFSAERPKGSFSTLEIQRTEQGDSAMYLCASSLVGRDSPNTGEQFFGEGSRLTVL.